This paragraph reports one TCR beta chain. Amplification of TCRalpha and TCRbeta cDNA involved two nested PCRs that ran for roughly 17 and 9 cycles. With the 5' RACE reads reprocessed, TCRdb shows one record per CDR3 protein and no DNA. The sample table includes around 210,000 distinct CDR3 sequences. This record belongs to a study of monozygotic twins with inflammatory bowel disease. Blood samples of roughly 2.5 ml were drawn from every donor. Whole-blood total RNA was extracted without T cell sorting. CDR1 is SGHVS, CDR2 FNYEAQ, per germline. The CDR3 runs to 17 residues. V usage is TRBV7-6 and J usage is TRBJ2-1. The source material was blood. The receptor was isolated from a human donor with ulcerative colitis or Crohn's disease, or a healthy co-twin of an affected twin (not recorded which). This CDR3 is CASSLGTGFESYNEQFF.